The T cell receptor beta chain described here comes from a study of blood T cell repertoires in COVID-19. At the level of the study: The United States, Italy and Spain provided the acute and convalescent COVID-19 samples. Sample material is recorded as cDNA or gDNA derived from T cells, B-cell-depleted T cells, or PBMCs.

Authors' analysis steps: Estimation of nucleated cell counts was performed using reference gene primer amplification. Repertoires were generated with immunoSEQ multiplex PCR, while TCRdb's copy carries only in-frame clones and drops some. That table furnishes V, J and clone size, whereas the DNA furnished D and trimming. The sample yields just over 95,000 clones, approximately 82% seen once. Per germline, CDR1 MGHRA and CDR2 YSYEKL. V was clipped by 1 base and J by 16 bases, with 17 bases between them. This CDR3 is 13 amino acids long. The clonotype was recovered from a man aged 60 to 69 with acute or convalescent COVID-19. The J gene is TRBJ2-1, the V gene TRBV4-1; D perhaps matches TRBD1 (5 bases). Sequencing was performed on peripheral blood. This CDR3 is CASSQVLDNPGFF. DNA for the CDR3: TGCGCCAGCAGCCAAGTATTGGACAACCCAGGCTTCTTC.